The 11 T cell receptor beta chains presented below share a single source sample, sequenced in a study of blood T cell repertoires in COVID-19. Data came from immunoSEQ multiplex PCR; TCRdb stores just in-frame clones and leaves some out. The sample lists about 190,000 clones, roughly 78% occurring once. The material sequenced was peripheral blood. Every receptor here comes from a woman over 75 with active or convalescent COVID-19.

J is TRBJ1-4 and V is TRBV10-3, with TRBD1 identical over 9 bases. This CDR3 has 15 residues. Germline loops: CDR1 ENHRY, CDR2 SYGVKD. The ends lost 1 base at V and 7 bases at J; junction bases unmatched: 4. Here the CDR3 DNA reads TGTGCCATCAGTGAGTGGGGACAGGGAAGTGAAAAACTGTTTTTT. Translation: CAISEWGQGSEKLFF.

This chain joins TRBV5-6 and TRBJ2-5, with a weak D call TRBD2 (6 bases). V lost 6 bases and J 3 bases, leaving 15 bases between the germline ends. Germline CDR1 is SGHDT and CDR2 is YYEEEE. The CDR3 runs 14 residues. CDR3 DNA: TGTGCCAGCACCGATAGCGGCAGCGAAGAGACCCAGTACTTC. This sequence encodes CASTDSGSEETQYF.

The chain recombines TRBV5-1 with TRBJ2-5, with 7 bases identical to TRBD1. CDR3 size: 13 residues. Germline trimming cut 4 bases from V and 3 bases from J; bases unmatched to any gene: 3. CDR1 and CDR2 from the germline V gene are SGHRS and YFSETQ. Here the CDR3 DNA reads TGCGCCAGCAGCGTTACAGGGGAAGAGACCCAGTACTTC. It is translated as CASSVTGEETQYF.

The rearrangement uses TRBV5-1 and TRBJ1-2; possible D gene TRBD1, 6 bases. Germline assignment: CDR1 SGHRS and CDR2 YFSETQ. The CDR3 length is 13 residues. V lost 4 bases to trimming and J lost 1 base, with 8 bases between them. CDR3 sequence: CASSPDSNYGYTF. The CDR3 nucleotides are TGCGCCAGCAGCCCGGACAGTAACTATGGCTACACCTTC.

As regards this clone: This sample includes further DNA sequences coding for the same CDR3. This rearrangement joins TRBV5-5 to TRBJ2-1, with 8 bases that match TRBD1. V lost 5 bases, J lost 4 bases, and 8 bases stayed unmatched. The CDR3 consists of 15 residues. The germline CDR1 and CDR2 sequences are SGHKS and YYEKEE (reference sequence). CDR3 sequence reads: CASSFSQGAYNEQFF. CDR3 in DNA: TGTGCCAGCAGTTTTTCGCAGGGGGCTTACAATGAGCAGTTCTTC.

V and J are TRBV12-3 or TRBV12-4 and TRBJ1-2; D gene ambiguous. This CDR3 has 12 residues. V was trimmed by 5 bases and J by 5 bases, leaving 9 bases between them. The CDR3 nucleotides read TGTGCCAGCAGTGTGGGCCGATATGGCTACACCTTC. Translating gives CASSVGRYGYTF.

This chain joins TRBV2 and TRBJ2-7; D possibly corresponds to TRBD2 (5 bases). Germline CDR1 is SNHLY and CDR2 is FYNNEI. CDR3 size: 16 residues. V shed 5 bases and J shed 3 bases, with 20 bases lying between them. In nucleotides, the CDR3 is TGTGCCAGCAGTCCCCAGATCGGGGAAGCCTACTACGAGCAGTACTTC. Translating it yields CASSPQIGEAYYEQYF.

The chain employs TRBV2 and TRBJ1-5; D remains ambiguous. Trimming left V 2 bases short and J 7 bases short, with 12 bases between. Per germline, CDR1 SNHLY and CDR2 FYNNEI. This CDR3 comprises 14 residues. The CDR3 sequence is CASSERLRAQPQHF. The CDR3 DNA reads TGTGCCAGCAGTGAACGATTGAGGGCGCAGCCCCAGCATTTT.

The DNA for the CDR3 is TGCGCCAGCAGCTTGGAGCCCTCGAACACTGAAGCTTTCTTT. The encoded protein is CASSLEPSNTEAFF. V gene TRBV5-1 combines with J gene TRBJ1-1; D is uncertain. The germline V gene encodes CDR1 SGHRS and CDR2 YFSETQ. Trimming cost V 0 bases and J 1 base, with 7 bases left between them. The CDR3 has 14 residues.

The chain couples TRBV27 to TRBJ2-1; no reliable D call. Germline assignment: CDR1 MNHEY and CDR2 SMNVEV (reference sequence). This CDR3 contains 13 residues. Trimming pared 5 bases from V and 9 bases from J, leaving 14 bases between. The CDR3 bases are TGTGCCAGCAGTCAAACACGACAAGGTGAGCAGTTCTTC. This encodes CASSQTRQGEQFF.

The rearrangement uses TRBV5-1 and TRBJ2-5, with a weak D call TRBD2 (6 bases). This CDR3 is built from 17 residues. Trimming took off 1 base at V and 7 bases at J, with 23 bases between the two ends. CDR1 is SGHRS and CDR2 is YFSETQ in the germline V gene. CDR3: CASSLSGGTESGGTQYF. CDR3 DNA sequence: TGCGCCAGCAGCTTGAGTGGGGGGACGGAGTCAGGCGGGACCCAGTACTTC.